This T cell receptor (beta chain) was profiled in a study of T cell responses to AZD1222 COVID-19 vaccine. This clone was observed a single time. Its antigen is as yet unknown. CDR1 and CDR2 from the germline V gene are SEHNR and FQNEAQ (reference sequence). The V end was cut by 0 bases, the J end by 3 bases, with 18 bases between. The CDR3 has 18 amino acids. This table comes from immunoSEQ multiplex PCR, and its TCRdb copy is limited to in-frame clones, with some not included. The profile covers 130,000 to 150,000 clones, with 90% to 95% appearing a single time and under 1.5% taken by the ten largest. Study conclusions and caveats: Possibly, clonal diversity was underestimated; donors were largely white British and included more females.

Sequencing used peripheral blood, obtained on day 0 of AZD1222 vaccination. This TCR was sampled from an adult in good health. The chain couples TRBV7-9 to TRBJ2-1, with a weak D call TRBD2 (6 bases). This CDR3 is CASSLATSKRVNYNEQFF. The CDR3 DNA is TGTGCCAGCAGCTTAGCCACTTCCAAGCGGGTGAACTACAATGAGCAGTTCTTC.